This is a list of T cell receptor beta chains from one sample in a study of T cells after yellow fever vaccination. TCRdb re-called the 5' RACE reads with MiXCR, one entry per CDR3 protein. Altogether almost 600,000 distinct CDR3 sequences are present, approximately 12% being singletons, with the ten largest covering over 12%. The source material was PBMCs, sampled on the day of the yellow fever booster vaccination. These receptors all stem from a man aged 25-45 years who received the YFV17D yellow fever vaccine. Each CDR3 is given with its conserved first and last residue. The D gene is left open where the match is weak. Size is stated for part of the rows, as once, few or many counts, or as a class when the clone is expanded.

d_gene,abundance,j_gene,v_gene,CDR3nt,CDR3aa
NA,NA,TRBJ2-1,TRBV27,TGTGCCAGCAGTTTAGGGCCCCTCAGGAACAATGAGCAGTTCTTC,CASSLGPLRNNEQFF
TRBD1,medium-sized,TRBJ2-1,TRBV6-5,TGTGCCAGCAGTTATAGAGGGACAGGGGAACGCAATGAGCAGTTCTTC,CASSYRGTGERNEQFF
NA,NA,TRBJ1-5,TRBV10-3,TGTGCCATCAGAGTGGACAGATATCAGCCCCAGCATTTT,CAIRVDRYQPQHF
NA,NA,TRBJ1-1,TRBV7-2,TGTGCCAGCAGCCGTGTAGGGGGGAACACTGAAGCTTTCTTT,CASSRVGGNTEAFF
TRBD1,few,TRBJ2-7,TRBV20-1,TGCAGTGCTCCCTCACTCGGGACAGGGCCCCCGACCTACGAGCAGTACTTC,CSAPSLGTGPPTYEQYF
NA,NA,TRBJ2-1,TRBV20-1,TGCAGTGCTAAGCGAGGTGGGAATGAGCAGTTCTTC,CSAKRGGNEQFF
NA,NA,TRBJ1-1,TRBV7-3,TGTGCCAGCAGCTCCGTAGGGGCTGAAGCTTTCTTT,CASSSVGAEAFF
NA,many,TRBJ1-1,TRBV10-3,TGTGCCATCAGTGAGGGACCTTCGAACACTGAAGCTTTCTTT,CAISEGPSNTEAFF
TRBD2,NA,TRBJ2-1,TRBV20-1,TGCAGTGCCGAACCGCGGGAGGCTGCTTACAATGAGCAGTTCTTC,CSAEPREAAYNEQFF
NA,few,TRBJ1-1,TRBV11-2,TGTGCCAGCAGCTTATGGTTCGGACGGCCCCGACCGGACACTGAAGCTTTCTTT,CASSLWFGRPRPDTEAFF
TRBD2,few,TRBJ2-7,TRBV6-5,TGTGCCAGCAGCAAGAGTTGGCTAGCGGGAGGAGGCTACGAGCAGTACTTC,CASSKSWLAGGGYEQYF
NA,NA,TRBJ2-7,TRBV19,TGTGCCAGTAGTCCGACCGCTGGGGCCGAGGAGCAGTACTTC,CASSPTAGAEEQYF
NA,NA,TRBJ2-5,TRBV19,TGTGCCACTGGGACCCTCGCCTACCAAGAGACCCAGTACTTC,CATGTLAYQETQYF
TRBD1,NA,TRBJ1-4,TRBV5-6,TGTGCCAGCAGCTTGTACAGGGGAGAGAAAAAACTGTTTTTT,CASSLYRGEKKLFF
TRBD2,NA,TRBJ2-1,TRBV11-3,TGTGCCAGCAGCTTCCTACTAGCGCCCAGCTCCTACAATGAGCAGTTCTTC,CASSFLLAPSSYNEQFF
NA,few,TRBJ2-1,TRBV6-2/TRBV6-3,TGTGCCAGCCGAAGGAGGAGTAGCTCCTACAATGAGCAGTTCTTC,CASRRRSSSYNEQFF
NA,few,TRBJ2-2,TRBV20-1,TGCAGTGCTAGAGATTTCGGGACCGGGGAGCTGTTTTTT,CSARDFGTGELFF
NA,NA,TRBJ2-7,TRBV18,TGTGCCAGCTCACCCCGACCGGGGGTGACCTACGAGCAGTACTTC,CASSPRPGVTYEQYF
TRBD2,NA,TRBJ2-1,TRBV6-4,TGTGCCAGCAGTGCACTAGCGGGCTCCTACAATGAGCAGTTCTTC,CASSALAGSYNEQFF
NA,NA,TRBJ2-3,TRBV5-4,TGTGCCAGCAGCCCTTCTACGCCAGGGGTGGGCACGCAGTATTTT,CASSPSTPGVGTQYF
NA,NA,TRBJ2-7,TRBV7-2,TGTGCCAGCAGCTTAGCTCTCAGGGACCATGGGGAGTTC,CASSLALRDHGEF
NA,many,TRBJ2-7,TRBV6-5,TGTGCCAGCAGTTACTCCGGACGTGGGGAGCAGTACTTC,CASSYSGRGEQYF
TRBD2,few,TRBJ2-1,TRBV6-1,TGTGCCAGCAGTGAAGCTAGCGGGAGGAGGCAGTTCTTC,CASSEASGRRQFF
TRBD2,many,TRBJ2-1,TRBV7-2,TGTGCCAGCAGCTTGGACGGGAGGCCCTACAATGAGCAGTTCTTC,CASSLDGRPYNEQFF
NA,few,TRBJ2-1,TRBV20-1,TGCAGTGCTTGCCGGGACCACAATGAGCAGTTCTTC,CSACRDHNEQFF
TRBD2,many,TRBJ2-1,TRBV6-5,TGTGCCAGTAGCGGGAGGGTCTCTGGGGAGCAGTTCTTC,CASSGRVSGEQFF
NA,many,TRBJ1-4,TRBV7-2,TGTGCCAGCAGCTTAGGCGTCCGGGCAAAACTGTTTTTT,CASSLGVRAKLFF
TRBD2,NA,TRBJ2-2,TRBV29-1,TGCAGCGTGGCCCGGGGGACTAGCGGGACCGGGGAGCTGTTTTTT,CSVARGTSGTGELFF
NA,few,TRBJ2-7,TRBV18,TGTGCCAGCTCACAGGACAGCCTTAACTACGAGCAGTACTTC,CASSQDSLNYEQYF
NA,few,TRBJ2-1,TRBV7-2,TGTGCCAGCAGCTTCTACGATGAGCAGTTCTTC,CASSFYDEQFF
NA,NA,TRBJ1-3,TRBV5-6,TGTGCCAGCAGCGACCTAGCGGGGTCCAACACCATATATTTT,CASSDLAGSNTIYF
NA,NA,TRBJ2-7,TRBV4-1,TGCGCCAGCAGCCAAGATGGGACAAATCGTCGAGAGCAGTACTTC,CASSQDGTNRREQYF
NA,few,TRBJ2-5,TRBV6-2/TRBV6-3,TGTGCCAGCAGTTCTTTGCAACTACTGTACTTC,CASSSLQLLYF
TRBD2,NA,TRBJ2-5,TRBV7-2,TGTGCCAGCAGCCTAGCGGGAGTTTCCCAAGAGACCCAGTACTTC,CASSLAGVSQETQYF
NA,NA,TRBJ1-3,TRBV28,TGTGCCAGCAGTTTATACGGGGTACTCTCTGGAAACACCATATATTTT,CASSLYGVLSGNTIYF
NA,few,TRBJ2-1,TRBV5-4,TGTGCCAGCAGCGCCGAAGGTGAGCAGTTCTTC,CASSAEGEQFF
NA,NA,TRBJ2-7,TRBV6-6,TGTGCCAGCAGTTACCGGCGCTACGAGCAGTACTTC,CASSYRRYEQYF
NA,NA,TRBJ2-1,TRBV6-5,TGTGCCAGCAAGTCGTGGGAGAGTGAGCAGTTCTTC,CASKSWESEQFF
NA,few,TRBJ1-2,TRBV11-2,TGTGCCAGCAGCTTCGAAGGATATGGCTACACCTTC,CASSFEGYGYTF
NA,NA,TRBJ2-6,TRBV6-5,TGTGCCAGCAGTTACTCCCACTCTGGGGCCAACGTCCTGACTTTC,CASSYSHSGANVLTF
TRBD2,few,TRBJ2-3,TRBV6-1,TGTGCCAGCATTCCCTTTAGCGGGAGTTCCACAGATACGCAGTATTTT,CASIPFSGSSTDTQYF
TRBD2,NA,TRBJ2-1,TRBV7-9,TGTGCCAGCAGCTTCGGCGGACTAGTTGAGCAGTTCTTC,CASSFGGLVEQFF
NA,NA,TRBJ2-2,TRBV5-4,TGTGCCAGCAGCTTGTGGGGAGTCGGGGAGCTGTTTTTT,CASSLWGVGELFF
NA,NA,TRBJ2-7,TRBV7-2,TGTGCCAGCAGCTCCCAGGTGGGCCTCTACGAGCAGTACTTC,CASSSQVGLYEQYF
TRBD2,few,TRBJ2-5,TRBV20-1,TGCAGTGCTAGAGATGGGGGGGGCCAAGAGACCCAGTACTTC,CSARDGGGQETQYF